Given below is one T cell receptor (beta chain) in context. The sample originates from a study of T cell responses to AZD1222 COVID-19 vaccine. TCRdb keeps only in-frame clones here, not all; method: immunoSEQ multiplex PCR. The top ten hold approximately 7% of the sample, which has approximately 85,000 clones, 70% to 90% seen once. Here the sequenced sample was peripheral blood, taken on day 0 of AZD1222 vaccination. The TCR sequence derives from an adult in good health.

CDR3 loop: CASSFRGSTEAFF. In DNA, the CDR3 is TGTGCCAGCAGTTTTAGAGGCTCAACTGAAGCTTTCTTT. The chain couples TRBV27 to TRBJ1-1; D unclear. Trimming pared 3 bases from V and 5 bases from J, leaving 10 bases between. Germline V CDR1 and CDR2: MNHEY, SMNVEV (reference sequence). The CDR3 has 13 amino acids.